This entry lists 24 T cell receptor beta chains sequenced from one sample in a study of shared clonotypes between healthy human individuals. The method was immunoSEQ multiplex PCR; TCRdb's version includes in-frame clones alone and lacks a portion of them. The sample shows about 560,000 clones, around 81% of them seen only once. Sequenced: PBMCs. The receptor source for this set is a woman aged 40-49 years in good health. Some clones in this sample may be carry-over from other donors' samples.

The rearrangement joins TRBV18 to TRBJ2-4; TRBD2 is a possible D gene (5 bases). The CDR3 length is 13 residues. V dropped 6 bases and J dropped 5 bases, with 11 bases sitting between them. From germline, CDR1 is KGHSH and CDR2 LQKENI. The CDR3: CASSPTRENIQYF. CDR3 DNA sequence: TGTGCCAGCTCCCCTACTAGGGAAAACATTCAGTACTTC.

Note on this clone: This likely stems from a read error, as it lies one base from a far larger clone. The rearrangement joins TRBV2 to TRBJ2-3; weak D call: TRBD1 (5 bases). Germline V gene sequence: CDR1 SNHLY, CDR2 FYNNEI. The CDR3 runs to 14 residues. V gave up 8 bases and J gave up 2 bases, with 14 bases separating them. The CDR3 DNA reads as TGTGCCAGCCGCGACAGCCCCTACACAGATACGCAGTATTTT. It codes for CASRDSPYTDTQYF.

In the case of this clone: A much larger clone differs from this one at a single base, so this may be a read error. CDR3 in amino acids: CAGSPRTGAPTTNEKLFF. CDR3 sequence (DNA): TGTGCCGGCAGCCCACGGACAGGGGCCCCCACAACTAATGAAAAACTGTTTTTT. This rearrangement joins TRBV4-2 to TRBJ1-4; TRBD1 matches at 9 bases. The V gene's germline CDR1 is LGHNA and CDR2 YNFKEQ. The CDR3 runs to 18 residues.

This sequence joins TRBV7-9 and TRBJ2-7; D gene uncertain. V dropped 5 bases and J dropped 4 bases, with 12 bases sitting between them. The CDR3 consists of 13 residues. From germline, CDR1 is SEHNR and CDR2 FQNEAQ (reference sequence). The CDR3 region is CASSRPSAYEQYF. CDR3 coding DNA: TGTGCCAGCAGCCGACCGTCGGCATACGAGCAGTACTTC. The complete variable domain, with remaining parts taken from reference TRBV7-9 and TRBJ2-7, reads DTGVSQNPRHKITKRGQNVTFRCDPISEHNRLYWYRQTLGQGPEFLTYFQNEAQLEKSRLLSDRFSAERPKGSFSTLEIQRTEQGDSAMYLCASSRPSAYEQYFGPGTRLTVT.

The chain employs TRBV10-3 and TRBJ2-7; D not certain. V was cut by 10 bases and J by 0 bases, with 10 bases left in between. Germline values: CDR1 ENHRY, CDR2 SYGVKD. CDR3 size: 12 residues. CDR3 DNA sequence: TGTGCCAGCAGCCCAGACTCCTACGAGCAGTACTTC. It codes for CASSPDSYEQYF.

The genes are TRBV5-1 and TRBJ2-7, with D unclear. CDR1 and CDR2 from the germline V gene are SGHRS and YFSETQ. V dropped 0 bases and J dropped 4 bases, with 11 bases sitting between them. This CDR3 contains 14 residues. CDR3 coding DNA: TGCGCCAGCAGCTTGGAGGGCAGGCCATACGAGCAGTACTTC. Translating gives CASSLEGRPYEQYF.

This clone has a single count. The CDR3 bases are TGTGCCAGTAGAGAGGACAGTAGAAGTGGCTACACCTTC. Translating gives CASREDSRSGYTF. The gene calls are TRBV19 and TRBJ1-2; TRBD1 is a possible D gene (6 bases). CDR1 and CDR2 (germline): LNHDA, SQIVND (reference sequence). The length of the CDR3 is 13 residues. V was shortened by 6 bases and J by 7 bases, with 15 bases between the two germline ends.

The rearrangement uses TRBV7-9 and TRBJ1-5; D remains unclear. The V and J ends lost 1 base and 2 bases respectively, with 12 bases between them. The CDR3 consists of 16 residues. In germline, CDR1 is SEHNR, CDR2 FQNEAQ (reference sequence). CDR3 protein: CASSLGPGDGNQPQHF. The CDR3 nucleotides read TGTGCCAGCAGCTTAGGGCCGGGAGACGGCAATCAGCCCCAGCATTTT.

This chain joins TRBV2 and TRBJ1-4, with D uncertain. CDR3 length: 15 amino acids. Germline values: CDR1 SNHLY, CDR2 FYNNEI. V was clipped by 7 bases and J by 0 bases, with 12 bases between them. CDR3 sequence: CASKILGSTNEKLFF. The CDR3 nucleotides read TGTGCCAGCAAGATCCTTGGGTCAACTAATGAAAAACTGTTTTTT.

The chain joins TRBV18 to TRBJ2-7; possibly TRBD1 for D (6 bases). Germline V CDR1 and CDR2: KGHSH, LQKENI. This CDR3 spans 14 amino acids. The V end was cut by 3 bases, the J end by 0 bases, with 9 bases between. For the CDR3, the DNA is TGTGCCAGCTCACCTACAGGGTACTCCTACGAGCAGTACTTC. It codes for CASSPTGYSYEQYF.

The chain joins TRBV7-9 to TRBJ2-1; the D is unclear. The CDR3 sequence is 10 residues long. Germline lookup yields CDR1 SEHNR and CDR2 FQNEAQ (reference sequence). Between the trimmed V and J ends, which lost 2 bases and 9 bases, there was a span of 2 bases. The CDR3 here is CASSLTEQFF. DNA of the CDR3: TGTGCCAGCAGCTTAACTGAGCAGTTCTTC.

This clone occurred once. This sequence joins TRBV19 and TRBJ1-5; D call uncertain. V shed 3 bases and J shed 4 bases, with 13 bases lying between them. This CDR3 contains 15 residues. The germline CDR1 and CDR2 sequences are LNHDA and SQIVND (reference sequence). CDR3 DNA: TGTGCCAGTAGTATCCGTACGGCCCTTAATCAGCCCCAGCATTTT. Its translation is CASSIRTALNQPQHF.

The chain joins TRBV7-3 to TRBJ1-2; 7 nucleotides align to TRBD1. The trim removed 4 bases at V and 6 bases at J, leaving 5 bases unmatched. This CDR3 has 13 residues. Per the germline V gene, CDR1 is SGHTA and CDR2 is FQGTGA. CDR3 nucleotides: TGTGCCAGCAGCTATACAGGGGCCGATGGCTACACCTTC. It encodes CASSYTGADGYTF.

The rearrangement links TRBV18 to TRBJ2-1; 7 bases fit TRBD1. Unmatched junction bases numbered 5, after V lost 2 bases and J lost 7 bases. The CDR3 consists of 14 residues. CDR1 and CDR2 from the germline V gene are KGHSH and LQKENI. For the CDR3, the DNA is TGTGCCAGCTCACCAGACAGGGTTAGGAATGAGCAGTTCTTC. It is translated as CASSPDRVRNEQFF.

On this clone: Distinct nucleotide sequences in the sample also encode this CDR3. The chain joins TRBV5-4 to TRBJ2-5; possible D gene TRBD2, 5 bases. The CDR3 extends over 14 amino acids. V was cut by 0 bases and J by 4 bases, with 10 bases left in between. Germline V gene sequence: CDR1 SGHNT, CDR2 YYREEE (reference sequence). In DNA, the CDR3 is TGTGCCAGCAGCTTGGGGCTAGCTGGAGAGACCCAGTACTTC. Translating it yields CASSLGLAGETQYF. The full variable domain, with the rest looked up from reference TRBV5-4 and TRBJ2-5, is ETGVTQSPTHLIKTRGQQVTLRCSSQSGHNTVSWYQQALGQGPQFIFQYYREEENGRGNFPPRFSGLQFPNYSSELNVNALELDDSALYLCASSLGLAGETQYFGPGTRLLVL.

CDR3 in amino acids: CASSGERERYTGELFF. The CDR3 DNA reads TGTGCCAGCAGTGGAGAGCGGGAGCGTTACACCGGGGAGCTGTTTTTT. J is TRBJ2-2 and V is TRBV25-1, with TRBD2 matching 8 bases. The trim removed 4 bases at V and 3 bases at J, leaving 7 bases unmatched. The CDR3 covers 16 residues. Germline CDR1 reads MGHDK; CDR2 reads SYGVNS.

This clone was counted once. The chain employs TRBV10-3 and TRBJ2-7; D is perhaps TRBD1 (6 bases). In germline, CDR1 is ENHRY, CDR2 SYGVKD. The CDR3 covers 15 residues. V dropped 0 bases and J dropped 1 base, with 10 bases sitting between them. The CDR3 loop is CAISESGQGSYEQYF. CDR3 nucleotides: TGTGCCATCAGTGAGTCGGGGCAGGGGTCCTACGAGCAGTACTTC.

The chain carries TRBV19 and TRBJ2-7; maybe TRBD1 (7 bases). With 6 bases removed from V and 2 bases from J, the gap between germline ends came to 14 bases. Per germline, CDR1 LNHDA and CDR2 SQIVND (reference sequence). CDR3 size: 14 residues. As DNA, the CDR3 is TGTGCCAGTAGCCGGACAGGAGGGGCCTACGAGCAGTACTTC. As protein: CASSRTGGAYEQYF.

This clone was seen a few times. The genes are TRBV10-3 and TRBJ2-4; 9 bases align to TRBD1. With 6 bases clipped from V and 0 bases from J, the junction kept 6 bases outside the gene matches. The CDR3 contains 16 residues. Germline CDR1 reads ENHRY; CDR2 reads SYGVKD. The CDR3 bases are TGTGCCATCAGGGCGGACAGGGGTCTAGCCAAAAACATTCAGTACTTC. As protein: CAIRADRGLAKNIQYF.

The rearrangement links TRBV7-3 to TRBJ2-1; TRBD1 aligns across 10 bases. The CDR3 runs 16 residues. The J segment lost 9 bases and the V segment lost 4 bases, leaving 12 bases of the junction unmatched. Germline V lookup: CDR1 SGHTA, CDR2 FQGTGA. The CDR3 reads CASSSMTGGAGIEQFF. CDR3 nucleotide sequence: TGTGCCAGCAGCTCGATGACAGGGGGCGCCGGTATTGAGCAGTTCTTC.

The chain joins TRBV4-1 to TRBJ2-7; possible D gene TRBD2, 7 bases. The CDR3 consists of 14 residues. V was pared by 4 bases and J by 2 bases, with 12 bases between. The germline gives CDR1 MGHRA, CDR2 YSYEKL. CDR3: CASSRAGQTYEQYF. The CDR3, as DNA: TGCGCCAGCAGCCGAGCGGGACAAACCTACGAGCAGTACTTC.

V is TRBV28 and J is TRBJ2-1; TRBD1 matches at 7 bases. After removal of 5 bases from V and 7 bases from J, the junction contained 8 bases not matched to a gene. Germline assignment: CDR1 MDHEN and CDR2 SYDVKM. The CDR3 runs to 14 residues. CDR3 nucleotide sequence: TGTGCCAGCAGTCGAGGGGGCGGTGGGAATGAGCAGTTCTTC. Protein product: CASSRGGGGNEQFF.

The J gene is TRBJ2-7, the V gene TRBV7-3; D possibly uses TRBD1 or TRBD2 (5 bases each). From germline, CDR1 is SGHTA and CDR2 FQGTGA. V was clipped by 5 bases and J by 3 bases, with 14 bases between them. CDR3 length: 14 residues. DNA of the CDR3: TGTGCCAGCAGCCCCGGGGCCCCCCGCTACGAGCAGTACTTC. The encoded protein is CASSPGAPRYEQYF.

Points on this clone: This specimen includes other DNA sequences encoding the same CDR3. The chain recombines TRBV6-4 with TRBJ1-5; D not resolved. The CDR3 is made up of 13 amino acids. With 6 bases removed from V and 4 bases from J, the gap between germline ends came to 10 bases. Germline assignment: CDR1 MRHNA and CDR2 SNTAGT. This CDR3 reads CASSLDSNQPQHF. The CDR3 DNA follows: TGTGCCAGCAGCCTGGACTCTAATCAGCCCCAGCATTTT.